What follows is one T cell receptor beta chain and its context. Antigen specificity is unknown. TCRdb keeps only in-frame clones here, not all; method: immunoSEQ multiplex PCR. The sample lists fewer than 35,000 clones; 85% to 90% were seen once. This entry comes from a study of lymphopenia after photon versus proton radiotherapy. CDR1 is MNHEY, CDR2 SVGAGI, per germline. CDR3 size: 15 residues. Trimming took 8 bases from V and 1 from J; bases not matched to a gene: 9. Study results and caveats: Oligoclonal CD8+ Temra expansion after nadir drove photon patients' diversity drop.

J is TRBJ1-1 and V is TRBV6-5, with 8 nucleotides matching TRBD1. The specimen was peripheral blood, collected from a patient treated with proton-based radiotherapy. The TCR originated in a woman in her 70s with pancreatic cancer. Some clones in this sample may be carry-over from other donors' samples. CDR3 loop: CASCLDGQGNTEAFF. CDR3 DNA sequence: TGTGCCAGCTGTCTCGATGGACAGGGGAACACTGAAGCTTTCTTT.